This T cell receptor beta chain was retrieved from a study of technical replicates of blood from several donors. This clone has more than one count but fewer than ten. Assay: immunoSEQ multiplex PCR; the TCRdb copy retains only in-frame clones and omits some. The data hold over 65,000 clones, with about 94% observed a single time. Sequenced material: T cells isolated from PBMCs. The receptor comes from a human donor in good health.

This CDR3 reads CASSLGDWRGSDEQYF. The CDR3 bases are TGTGCCAGCAGCTTAGGGGATTGGCGGGGGTCTGATGAGCAGTACTTC. J is TRBJ2-7 and V is TRBV11-3; 7 positions match TRBD2. The V gene end was trimmed by 1 base and the J gene end by 7 bases; junction bases not matched to a gene: 13. This CDR3 has 16 residues. CDR1 is SGHNT, CDR2 YENEEA, per germline.